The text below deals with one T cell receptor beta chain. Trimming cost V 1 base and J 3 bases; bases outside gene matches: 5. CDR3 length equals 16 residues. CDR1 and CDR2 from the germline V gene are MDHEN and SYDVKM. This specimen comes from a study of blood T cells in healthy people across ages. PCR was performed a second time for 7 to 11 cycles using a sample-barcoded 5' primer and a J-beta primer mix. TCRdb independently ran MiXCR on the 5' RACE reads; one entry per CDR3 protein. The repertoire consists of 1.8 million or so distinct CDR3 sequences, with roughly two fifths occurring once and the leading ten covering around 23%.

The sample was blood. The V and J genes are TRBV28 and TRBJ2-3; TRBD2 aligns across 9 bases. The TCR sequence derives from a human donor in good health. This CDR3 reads CASSLSASGATDTQYF. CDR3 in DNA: TGTGCCAGCAGTTTATCGGCTAGCGGGGCAACAGATACGCAGTATTTT.